This TCR beta chain was sequenced for a study of blood T cell repertoires in COVID-19. TCRdb keeps only in-frame clones here, not all; method: immunoSEQ multiplex PCR. The table has some 180,000 clones, approximately 82% seen once; the top ten hold around 13%. CDR1 and CDR2 from the germline V gene are LGHNA and YNFKEQ. The CDR3 sequence is 17 residues long. The germline V and J ends were trimmed by 2 bases and 0 bases, with 14 bases remaining between them. The chain carries TRBV4-2 and TRBJ2-1; D perhaps matches TRBD1 (5 bases). The sequence came from a human donor in a cohort sampled during active COVID-19. Sequencing used peripheral blood. The CDR3 loop reads CASSQRQRTSSYNEQFF. The CDR3 nucleotides read TGTGCCAGCAGCCAAAGACAGCGAACGAGCTCCTACAATGAGCAGTTCTTC.